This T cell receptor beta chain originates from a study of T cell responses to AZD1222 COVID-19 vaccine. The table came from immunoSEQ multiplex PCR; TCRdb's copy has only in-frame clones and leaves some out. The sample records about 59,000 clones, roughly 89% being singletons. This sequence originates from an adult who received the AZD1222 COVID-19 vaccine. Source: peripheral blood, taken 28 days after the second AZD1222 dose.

CDR3 sequence: CATSTQGNTEAFF. In nucleotides, the CDR3 is TGTGCCACCAGCACGCAGGGGAACACTGAAGCTTTCTTT. The V and J genes are TRBV15 and TRBJ1-1, with D possibly TRBD1 on 5 matching bases. This CDR3 is built from 13 residues. CDR1 and CDR2 (germline): LNHNV, YYDKDF (reference sequence). Trimming cost V 4 bases and J 1 base, with 7 bases left between them.